Each of the 30 T cell receptor beta chains below was sequenced from the same sample in a study of technical replicates of blood from a handful of donors. Libraries were prepared by immunoSEQ multiplex PCR; TCRdb keeps only in-frame clonotypes and omits some of them. The sample includes approximately 73,000 clones, 95% of them seen just once. Sequencing was carried out using T cells isolated from PBMCs. The receptor set was obtained from a human donor in good health.

J is TRBJ1-1 and V is TRBV28; D remains unclear. V lost 3 bases to trimming and J lost 8 bases, with 10 bases between them. This CDR3 contains 12 residues. Looked up from germline, CDR1 is MDHEN and CDR2 is SYDVKM. CDR3 nucleotides: TGTGCCAGCAGTTTTCTGGCAGAAGAAGCTTTCTTT. As protein: CASSFLAEEAFF.

The chain has TRBV11-2 and TRBJ1-4; 7 bases line up with TRBD1. This CDR3 region has 16 residues. The V and J ends lost 4 bases and 5 bases, in that order; junction bases with no gene match: 10. CDR1 is SGHAT and CDR2 is FQNNGV in the germline V gene. In DNA form, the CDR3 reads TGTGCCAGCAGCTCTATTCGGGACAGAGGAAATGAAAAACTGTTTTTT. As protein: CASSSIRDRGNEKLFF.

The chain couples TRBV9 to TRBJ1-1; a weak D match, TRBD1 (6 bases). Trimming stripped 3 bases from V and 6 bases from J, with 21 bases between. The CDR3 runs 16 residues. Germline CDR1 SGDLS, CDR2 YYNGEE. The CDR3, as DNA: TGTGCCAGCAGCGCCCAGACAGGTCGTATAGTCTCTGAAGCTTTCTTT. It encodes CASSAQTGRIVSEAFF.

The rearrangement uses TRBV7-9 and TRBJ1-5, with D perhaps TRBD1 (6 bases). Germline-derived CDR1 and CDR2 are SEHNR and FQNEAQ (reference sequence). CDR3 length: 13 amino acids. The V end lost 5 bases, the J end lost 4 bases, and 9 bases lay between the germline ends. CDR3 DNA: TGTGCCAGCAGCGGGGGGGCAAATCAGCCCCAGCATTTT. Translating it yields CASSGGANQPQHF.

The CDR3 DNA is TGTGCCAGCAACAGACAGGGTGACGGCTACACCTTC. It is translated as CASNRQGDGYTF. The chain has TRBV28 and TRBJ1-2; 7 nucleotides agree with TRBD1. V trimming: 7 bases; J trimming: 8 bases; junction bases outside the gene matches: 7. The CDR3 is made up of 12 amino acids. CDR1 MDHEN and CDR2 SYDVKM come from the germline V gene.

The V call is TRBV7-9, the J call TRBJ1-1; 7 bases fit TRBD1. Losses at the gene ends were 5 bases for V and 1 base for J; bases not matched to a gene: 7. Germline loops: CDR1 SEHNR, CDR2 FQNEAQ (reference sequence). The CDR3 is made up of 15 amino acids. DNA for the CDR3: TGTGCCAGCAGCAAAACGACAGGGCCGAACACTGAAGCTTTCTTT. It encodes CASSKTTGPNTEAFF. Together with reference TRBV7-9 and TRBJ1-1, the CDR3 gives the full variable domain: DTGVSQNPRHKITKRGQNVTFRCDPISEHNRLYWYRQTLGQGPEFLTYFQNEAQLEKSRLLSDRFSAERPKGSFSTLEIQRTEQGDSAMYLCASSKTTGPNTEAFFGQGTRLTVV.

The chain couples TRBV9 to TRBJ2-5; 7 nucleotides align to TRBD2. CDR1 and CDR2 (germline): SGDLS, YYNGEE. The CDR3 runs 15 residues. Trimming cost V 0 bases and J 4 bases; bases outside gene matches: 6. Here the CDR3 DNA reads TGTGCCAGCAGCGTAGGAGCGGGGAACTTAGAGACCCAGTACTTC. This sequence encodes CASSVGAGNLETQYF.

The V gene is TRBV9, the J gene TRBJ1-4; perhaps TRBD1 as D (6 bases). The V end was cut by 3 bases, the J end by 5 bases, with 11 bases between. This CDR3 contains 14 residues. Germline CDR1 reads SGDLS; CDR2 reads YYNGEE. The CDR3 bases are TGTGCCAGCAGCGCGACAGGTGGGAATGAAAAACTGTTTTTT. It encodes CASSATGGNEKLFF.

V gene TRBV19 combines with J gene TRBJ2-7, with TRBD1 as a possible D gene (6 bases). The CDR3 totals 15 residues. The germline V and J ends were trimmed by 5 bases and 7 bases, with 21 bases remaining between them. The germline V gene has CDR1 LNHDA and CDR2 SQIVND (reference sequence). CDR3 DNA: TGTGCCAGTAGTCCCTTGACAGGTGCCTTCGGGGAGCAGTACTTC. This codes for CASSPLTGAFGEQYF. Using reference TRBV19 and TRBJ2-7 for the parts outside the CDR3, the full variable domain is DGGITQSPKYLFRKEGQNVTLSCEQNLNHDAMYWYRQDPGQGLRLIYYSQIVNDFQKGDIAEGYSVSREKKESFPLTVTSAQKNPTAFYLCASSPLTGAFGEQYFGPGTRLTVT.

This sequence joins TRBV11-2 and TRBJ1-2; a weak D match, TRBD1 (5 bases). V shed 2 bases and J shed 5 bases, with 9 bases lying between them. The CDR3 is made up of 13 amino acids. Germline loops: CDR1 SGHAT, CDR2 FQNNGV. CDR3 sequence: CASSLSREYGYTF. The CDR3 DNA reads as TGTGCCAGCAGCTTAAGCAGGGAATATGGCTACACCTTC.

The chain employs TRBV5-5 and TRBJ2-7, with TRBD1 as a possible D gene (5 bases). The CDR3 covers 14 residues. Trimming stripped 1 base from V and 4 bases from J, with 12 bases between. CDR1 is SGHKS and CDR2 is YYEKEE in the germline V gene (reference sequence). The CDR3 DNA sequence: TGTGCCAGCAGCTTGCAGGACATGAGATACGAGCAGTACTTC. Residues: CASSLQDMRYEQYF.

The chain carries TRBV2 and TRBJ1-2; no definite D call. Deletions cut 6 bases from V and 7 bases from J, with 30 bases between. From germline, CDR1 is SNHLY and CDR2 FYNNEI. The CDR3 has 18 amino acids. The CDR3 region has the DNA TGTGCCAGCAGCGTCTATTCGAATTGGGCAGGACCTGAGGGTGGCTACACCTTC. Translation: CASSVYSNWAGPEGGYTF.

This clone has more than one count but fewer than ten. The chain joins TRBV6-6 to TRBJ1-2; D is perhaps TRBD1 (6 bases). Germline V gene lookup returns CDR1 MNHNY and CDR2 SVGAGI (reference sequence). The CDR3 length is 12 residues. Trimming stripped 7 bases from V and 7 bases from J, with 13 bases between. The CDR3 region has the DNA TGTGCCAGCAACCAGGGGTTCCGTGGCTACACCTTC. It yields the protein CASNQGFRGYTF.

This clone showed up just once. V is TRBV7-2 and J is TRBJ2-7; 7 bases fit TRBD2. The V gene's germline CDR1 is SGHTA and CDR2 FQGNSA. V shed 0 bases, J shed 2 bases, and the junction held 4 bases outside the gene matches. The length of the CDR3 is 15 residues. CDR3: CASSLAGLAAYEQYF. The DNA of the CDR3 is TGTGCCAGCAGCTTAGCGGGGCTAGCGGCCTACGAGCAGTACTTC.

The chain uses TRBV7-6 and TRBJ2-7; D gene ambiguous. CDR3 length equals 13 residues. CDR1 and CDR2 (germline): SGHVS, FNYEAQ. Trimming took 1 base from V and 6 from J, leaving 10 bases between them. The CDR3 DNA is TGTGCCAGCAGCTTAGGTTCCGGCGGCGAGCAGTACTTC. Its translation: CASSLGSGGEQYF.

The V call is TRBV10-1, the J call TRBJ2-7, with D perhaps TRBD2 (6 bases). The CDR3 sequence is 12 residues long. The V gene lost 0 bases and the J gene lost 7 bases, with 7 bases spanning the gap. The germline CDR1 and CDR2 sequences are WNHNN and SYGVQD (reference sequence). This CDR3 is CASSESAGEQYF. CDR3 coding DNA: TGCGCCAGCAGTGAGTCGGCGGGAGAGCAGTACTTC.

The chain links TRBV6-1 to TRBJ2-7; TRBD1 might be the D (5 bases). The CDR3 consists of 13 residues. Germline V gene lookup returns CDR1 MNHNS and CDR2 SASEGT. V lost 8 bases and J 1 base, leaving 12 bases between the germline ends. DNA for the CDR3: TGTGCCAGCCAACTACAGGAATCCTACGAGCAGTACTTC. Its translation: CASQLQESYEQYF.

The J gene is TRBJ1-1, the V gene TRBV4-2; D gene unclear. The V gene's germline CDR1 is LGHNA and CDR2 YNFKEQ. This CDR3 region has 17 residues. V was pared by 4 bases and J by 0 bases, with 18 bases between. The CDR3 DNA follows: TGTGCCAGCAGCCCCAGCCTAAATGAACTACTGAACACTGAAGCTTTCTTT. It is translated as CASSPSLNELLNTEAFF.

V gene TRBV19 combines with J gene TRBJ2-3, with a weak D call TRBD1 (5 bases). The germline V gene has CDR1 LNHDA and CDR2 SQIVND (reference sequence). The CDR3 is 14 amino acids. Trimming shortened V by 8 bases and J by 0 bases, and 12 bases separated the two germline ends. This CDR3 reads CASGQGFSTDTQYF. CDR3 coding DNA: TGTGCCAGTGGCCAGGGATTCAGCACAGATACGCAGTATTTT.

This chain joins TRBV28 and TRBJ2-7; maybe TRBD2 (6 bases). V was pared by 2 bases and J by 7 bases, with 9 bases between. Germline V CDR1 and CDR2: MDHEN, SYDVKM. The CDR3 contains 12 residues. The CDR3 sequence is CASSLSGREQYF. As DNA, the CDR3 is TGTGCCAGCAGTTTAAGCGGGCGAGAGCAGTACTTC.

V usage is TRBV12-5 and J usage is TRBJ1-2, with D tentatively TRBD1 (6 bases). The germline V gene encodes CDR1 LGHNT and CDR2 FRNRAP. V was cut by 4 bases and J by 4 bases, with 16 bases left in between. CDR3 length equals 15 residues. CDR3 protein: CASGSLTGQPYGYTF. The CDR3 DNA reads TGTGCTAGTGGTTCGCTAACCGGACAGCCCTATGGCTACACCTTC.

The rearrangement uses TRBV4-1 and TRBJ1-4, with 7 bases identical to TRBD1. The CDR3 is 15 residues long. Germline assignment: CDR1 MGHRA and CDR2 YSYEKL. V was pared by 4 bases and J by 3 bases, with 5 bases of the junction left unmatched. The CDR3 region has the DNA TGCGCCAGCAGCCGAGGGACAGCTCCTAATGAAAAACTGTTTTTT. Translated: CASSRGTAPNEKLFF.

The rearrangement uses TRBV6-5 and TRBJ1-5; D not certain. Germline values: CDR1 MNHEY, CDR2 SVGAGI. The CDR3 consists of 12 residues. V lost 6 bases to trimming and J lost 4 bases, with 7 bases between them. CDR3 residues: CASSTINQPQHF. The CDR3 bases are TGTGCCAGCAGCACAATAAATCAGCCCCAGCATTTT.

This rearrangement joins TRBV5-1 to TRBJ2-1; 10 bases agree with TRBD2. Germline values: CDR1 SGHRS, CDR2 YFSETQ. With V trimmed by 2 bases and J by 6 bases, 5 bases remained unmatched. The CDR3 sequence is 15 residues long. CDR3 amino acids: CASSLGLAATNEQFF. The CDR3, as DNA: TGCGCCAGCAGCTTAGGACTAGCGGCTACCAATGAGCAGTTCTTC.

CDR3: CASSGGGLDHGYTF. CDR3 nucleotides: TGTGCCAGCAGCGGCGGGGGACTTGACCATGGCTACACCTTC. The V call is TRBV9, the J call TRBJ1-2, with D tentatively TRBD1 (5 bases). Germline assignment: CDR1 SGDLS and CDR2 YYNGEE. The CDR3 sequence is 14 residues long. V was shortened by 3 bases and J by 6 bases, with 15 bases between the two germline ends. Looking up the rest from reference TRBV9 and TRBJ1-2 gives the full variable domain: DSGVTQTPKHLITATGQRVTLRCSPRSGDLSVYWYQQSLDQGLQFLIQYYNGEERAKGNILERFSAQQFPDLHSELNLSSLELGDSALYFCASSGGGLDHGYTFGSGTRLTVV.

The chain recombines TRBV6-6 with TRBJ1-1; D gene ambiguous. CDR3 length equals 11 residues. V was clipped by 6 bases and J by 10 bases, with 12 bases between them. Germline V lookup: CDR1 MNHNY, CDR2 SVGAGI (reference sequence). CDR3 DNA: TGTGCCAGCAGCTCGATCGGGGTAGCTTTCTTT. Its translation is CASSSIGVAFF.

This rearrangement joins TRBV9 to TRBJ1-1; D is possibly TRBD1 (5 bases). Germline lookup yields CDR1 SGDLS and CDR2 YYNGEE. V lost 4 bases and J lost 6, with 31 bases in between. The length of the CDR3 is 19 residues. Here the CDR3 reads CASSTPKGITGGTGAEAFF. The CDR3 region has the DNA TGTGCCAGCAGCACCCCAAAGGGGATCACGGGGGGTACTGGGGCTGAAGCTTTCTTT.

V usage is TRBV28 and J usage is TRBJ1-5, with D possibly TRBD1 on 6 matching bases. Deletions cut 8 bases from V and 6 bases from J, with 11 bases between. The germline V gene encodes CDR1 MDHEN and CDR2 SYDVKM. The CDR3 runs to 12 residues. CDR3 sequence (DNA): TGTGCCAGCGCGGCAGGGGCTCAGCCCCAGCATTTT. As protein: CASAAGAQPQHF.

The chain carries TRBV4-1 and TRBJ2-7; a weak D match, TRBD1 (5 bases). V was trimmed by 3 bases and J by 2 bases, leaving 17 bases between them. The length of the CDR3 is 16 residues. Germline V gene data show CDR1 as MGHRA and CDR2 as YSYEKL. The DNA for the CDR3 is TGCGCCAGCAGCCATGCCACAGGCGCTATAACCTACGAGCAGTACTTC. Protein product: CASSHATGAITYEQYF.

The chain carries TRBV9 and TRBJ1-3; D not certain. With 3 bases removed from V and 4 bases from J, the gap between germline ends came to 5 bases. The CDR3 consists of 12 residues. The germline gives CDR1 SGDLS, CDR2 YYNGEE. CDR3 in amino acids: CASSEQGNTIYF. Here the CDR3 DNA reads TGTGCCAGCAGCGAACAAGGAAACACCATATATTTT.